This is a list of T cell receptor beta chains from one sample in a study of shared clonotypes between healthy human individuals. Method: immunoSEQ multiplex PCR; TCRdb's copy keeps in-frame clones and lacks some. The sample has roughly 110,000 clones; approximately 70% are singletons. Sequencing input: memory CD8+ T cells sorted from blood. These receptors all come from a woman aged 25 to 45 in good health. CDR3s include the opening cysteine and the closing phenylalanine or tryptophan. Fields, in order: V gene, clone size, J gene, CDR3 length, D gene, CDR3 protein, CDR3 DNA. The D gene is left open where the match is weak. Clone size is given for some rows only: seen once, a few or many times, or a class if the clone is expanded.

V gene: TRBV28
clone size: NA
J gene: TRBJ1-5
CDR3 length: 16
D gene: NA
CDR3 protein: CASSPGISQLGQPQHF
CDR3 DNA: TGTGCCAGCTCACCCGGGATAAGTCAGTTGGGTCAGCCCCAGCATTTT

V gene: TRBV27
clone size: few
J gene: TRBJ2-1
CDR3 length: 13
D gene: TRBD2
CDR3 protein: CASRGLAADEQFF
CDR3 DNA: TGTGCCAGCAGAGGACTAGCGGCGGATGAGCAGTTCTTC

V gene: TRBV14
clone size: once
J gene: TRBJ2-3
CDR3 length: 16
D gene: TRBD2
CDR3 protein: CASSLLADLSTDTQYF
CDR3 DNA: TGTGCCAGCAGTCTACTAGCGGATCTAAGCACAGATACGCAGTATTTT

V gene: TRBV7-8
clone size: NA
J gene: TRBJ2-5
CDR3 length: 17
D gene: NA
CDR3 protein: CASSPADVTQTQETQYF
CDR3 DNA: TGTGCCAGCAGCCCCGCCGATGTAACGCAGACCCAAGAGACCCAGTACTTC

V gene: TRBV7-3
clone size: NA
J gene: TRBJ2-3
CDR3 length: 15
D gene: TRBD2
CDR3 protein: CASSLTSGGTDTQYF
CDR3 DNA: TGTGCCAGCAGCTTAACCTCGGGGGGGACAGATACGCAGTATTTT

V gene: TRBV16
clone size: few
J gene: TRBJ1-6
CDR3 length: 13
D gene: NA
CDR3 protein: CASSLADNSPLHF
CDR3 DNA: TGTGCCAGCAGCCTCGCCGATAATTCACCCCTCCACTTT

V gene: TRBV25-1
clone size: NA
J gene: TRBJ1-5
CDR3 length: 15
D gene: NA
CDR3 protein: CASSRRRQEDQPQHF
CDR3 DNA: TGTGCCAGCAGTCGCCGGAGACAGGAGGATCAGCCCCAGCATTTT

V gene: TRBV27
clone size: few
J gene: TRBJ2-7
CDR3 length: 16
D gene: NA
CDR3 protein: CASNSHYGGQTYEQYF
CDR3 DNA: TGTGCCAGCAATAGTCATTATGGAGGGCAGACCTACGAGCAGTACTTC

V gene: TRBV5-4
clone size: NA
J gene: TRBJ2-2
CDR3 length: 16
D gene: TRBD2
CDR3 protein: CASSWTSGSVTGELFF
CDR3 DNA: TGTGCCAGCAGCTGGACTAGCGGGAGCGTGACCGGGGAGCTGTTTTTT

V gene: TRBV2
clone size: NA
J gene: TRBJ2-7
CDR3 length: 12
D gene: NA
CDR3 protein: CASQDLGDEQYF
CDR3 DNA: TGTGCCAGCCAGGACCTGGGGGACGAGCAGTACTTC

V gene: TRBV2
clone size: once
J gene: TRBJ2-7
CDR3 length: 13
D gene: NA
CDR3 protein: CASRAGRIYEQYF
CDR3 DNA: TGTGCCAGCAGGGCTGGACGGATCTACGAGCAGTACTTC

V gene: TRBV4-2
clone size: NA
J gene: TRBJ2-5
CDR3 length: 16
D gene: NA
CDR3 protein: CASSPGLAEGGETQYF
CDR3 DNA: TGTGCCAGCAGCCCCGGGCTAGCGGAGGGGGGGGAGACCCAGTACTTC

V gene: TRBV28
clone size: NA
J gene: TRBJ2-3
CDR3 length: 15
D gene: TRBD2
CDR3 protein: CASSSLPGGSRAQYF
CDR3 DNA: TGTGCCAGCAGCTCCCTCCCGGGAGGATCGCGGGCGCAGTATTTT

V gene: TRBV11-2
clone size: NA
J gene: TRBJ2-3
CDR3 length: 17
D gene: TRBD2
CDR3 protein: CASSRTSGGLSTDTQYF
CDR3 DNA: TGTGCCAGCAGTCGGACTAGCGGGGGACTAAGCACAGATACGCAGTATTTT

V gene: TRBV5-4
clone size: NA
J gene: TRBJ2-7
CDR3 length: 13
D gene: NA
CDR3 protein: CASSLAEAEEQYF
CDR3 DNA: TGTGCCAGCAGCTTGGCCGAAGCGGAGGAGCAGTACTTC

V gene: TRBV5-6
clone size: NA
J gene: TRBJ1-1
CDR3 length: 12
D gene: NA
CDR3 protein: CASSLANTEAFF
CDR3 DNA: TGTGCCAGCAGCCTAGCCAACACTGAAGCTTTCTTT

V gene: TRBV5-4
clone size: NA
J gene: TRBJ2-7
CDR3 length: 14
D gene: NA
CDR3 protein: CASSLARYSYEQYF
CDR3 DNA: TGTGCCAGCAGCTTGGCCCGATACTCCTACGAGCAGTACTTC

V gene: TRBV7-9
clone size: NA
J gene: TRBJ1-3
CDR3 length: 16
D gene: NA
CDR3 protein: CASSSRGGSSGNTIYF
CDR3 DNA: TGTGCCAGCAGCTCCCGGGGCGGTTCTTCTGGAAACACCATATATTTT

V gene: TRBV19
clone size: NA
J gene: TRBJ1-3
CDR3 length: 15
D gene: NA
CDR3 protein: CASSMGFRAGNTIYF
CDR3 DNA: TGTGCCAGTAGTATGGGATTCAGGGCTGGAAACACCATATATTTT

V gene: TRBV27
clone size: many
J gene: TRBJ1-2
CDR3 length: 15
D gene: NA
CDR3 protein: CASSLSGLANYGYTF
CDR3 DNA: TGTGCCAGCAGCCTTTCAGGGCTAGCTAACTATGGCTACACCTTC

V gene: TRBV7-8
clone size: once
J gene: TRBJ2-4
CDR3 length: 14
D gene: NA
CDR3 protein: CASSSTGPKNIQYF
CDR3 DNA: TGTGCCAGCAGCTCGACAGGACCTAAAAACATTCAGTACTTC

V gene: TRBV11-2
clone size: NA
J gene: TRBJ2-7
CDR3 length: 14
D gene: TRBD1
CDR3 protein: CASSLTGVGYEQYF
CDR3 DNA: TGTGCCAGCAGCTTGACAGGGGTAGGGTACGAGCAGTACTTC

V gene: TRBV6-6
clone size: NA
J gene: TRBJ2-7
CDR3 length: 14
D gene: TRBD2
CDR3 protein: CASSLAGTVYEQYF
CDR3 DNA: TGTGCCAGCAGCTTAGCGGGAACCGTCTACGAGCAGTACTTC

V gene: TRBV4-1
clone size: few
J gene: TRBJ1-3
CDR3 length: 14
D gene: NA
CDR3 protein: CASSQDLTGDTIYF
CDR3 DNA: TGCGCCAGCAGCCAAGATCTAACCGGGGACACCATATATTTT

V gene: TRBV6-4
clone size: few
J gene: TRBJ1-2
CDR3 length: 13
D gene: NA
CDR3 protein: CASSDLEGYGYTF
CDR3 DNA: TGTGCCAGCAGTGACCTAGAAGGCTATGGCTACACCTTC

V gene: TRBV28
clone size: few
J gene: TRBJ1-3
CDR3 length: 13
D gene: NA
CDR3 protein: CASGRDSGNTIYF
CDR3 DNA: TGTGCCAGCGGGAGGGACTCTGGAAACACCATATATTTT

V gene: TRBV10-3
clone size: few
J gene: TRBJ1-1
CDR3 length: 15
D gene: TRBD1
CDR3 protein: CAIRGDGTGGPEAFF
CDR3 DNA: TGTGCCATCAGGGGAGATGGGACAGGGGGACCTGAAGCTTTCTTT

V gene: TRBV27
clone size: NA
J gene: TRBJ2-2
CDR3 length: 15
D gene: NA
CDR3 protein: CASSFGAASRGELFF
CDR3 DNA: TGTGCCAGCAGTTTTGGGGCAGCGTCGCGTGGGGAGCTGTTTTTT

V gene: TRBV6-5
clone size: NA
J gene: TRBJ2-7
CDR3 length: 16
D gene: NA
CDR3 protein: CASSYSGQSSSYEQYF
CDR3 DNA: TGTGCCAGCAGTTACTCTGGCCAGTCGAGCTCCTACGAGCAGTACTTC

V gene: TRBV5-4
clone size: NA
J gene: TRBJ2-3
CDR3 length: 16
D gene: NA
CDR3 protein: CASSWGGELVTDTQYF
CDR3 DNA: TGTGCCAGCAGCTGGGGCGGGGAATTGGTCACAGATACGCAGTATTTT

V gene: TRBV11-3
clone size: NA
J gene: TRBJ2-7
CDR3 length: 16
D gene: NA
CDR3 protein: CASSLDLRGSSYEQYF
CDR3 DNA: TGTGCCAGCAGCTTAGATCTGCGGGGAAGCTCCTACGAGCAGTACTTC

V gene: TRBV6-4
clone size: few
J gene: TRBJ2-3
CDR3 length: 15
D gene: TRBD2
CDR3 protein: CASSVSAGVTDTQYF
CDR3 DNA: TGTGCCAGCAGTGTATCAGCGGGAGTCACAGATACGCAGTATTTT

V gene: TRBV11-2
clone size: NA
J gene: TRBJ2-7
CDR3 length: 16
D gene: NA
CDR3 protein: CASSWGVGQGIYEQYF
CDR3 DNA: TGTGCCAGCAGCTGGGGGGTTGGTCAGGGAATTTACGAGCAGTACTTC